A selection of T cell receptor beta chains follows, all from one sample in a study of blood T cell repertoires in COVID-19. Sequencing was performed with immunoSEQ multiplex PCR; in TCRdb, only in-frame clones are kept and a portion is missing. Of some 200,000 clones listed, about four fifths are singletons. The sample consisted of peripheral blood. These receptors all come from a woman of 80 years or more with COVID-19, enrolled during active disease. CDR3s include the opening cysteine and the closing phenylalanine or tryptophan. D genes are given only for firm matches. Rows may omit the clone size; those that give it use once, few, many or a size class.

J gene: TRBJ2-7
D gene: TRBD1
clone size: NA
V gene: TRBV11-2
CDR3 protein: CASSWDRGSYEQYF
CDR3 DNA: TGTGCCAGCAGCTGGGACAGGGGGTCCTACGAGCAGTACTTC

J gene: TRBJ2-7
D gene: TRBD2
clone size: NA
V gene: TRBV20-1
CDR3 protein: CSASRTSGTNEQYF
CDR3 DNA: TGCAGTGCTAGTCGGACTAGCGGGACCAACGAGCAGTACTTC

J gene: TRBJ2-1
D gene: NA
clone size: NA
V gene: TRBV2
CDR3 protein: CASSETGFHNEQFF
CDR3 DNA: TGTGCCAGCAGTGAAACAGGGTTCCACAATGAGCAGTTCTTC

J gene: TRBJ2-3
D gene: TRBD2
clone size: NA
V gene: TRBV9
CDR3 protein: CASSVSGGASTQYF
CDR3 DNA: TGTGCCAGCAGCGTAAGCGGGGGGGCAAGTACGCAGTATTTT

J gene: TRBJ1-1
D gene: NA
clone size: NA
V gene: TRBV18
CDR3 protein: CASSPPGTRNTEAFF
CDR3 DNA: TGTGCCAGCTCACCACCCGGGACAAGAAACACTGAAGCTTTCTTT

J gene: TRBJ1-1
D gene: NA
clone size: few
V gene: TRBV21-1
CDR3 protein: CASSQAGGTVNTEAFF
CDR3 DNA: TGTGCCAGCAGCCAAGCAGGGGGGACAGTGAACACTGAAGCTTTCTTT

J gene: TRBJ2-7
D gene: TRBD1
clone size: NA
V gene: TRBV11-3
CDR3 protein: CASSLDDGTGSQYF
CDR3 DNA: TGTGCCAGCAGCTTAGATGATGGGACAGGGTCGCAGTACTTC

J gene: TRBJ2-1
D gene: TRBD2
clone size: NA
V gene: TRBV28
CDR3 protein: CASSLTRNVPSGIHNEQFF
CDR3 DNA: TGTGCCAGCAGTTTAACCCGAAACGTTCCTAGCGGGATTCACAATGAGCAGTTCTTC

J gene: TRBJ2-1
D gene: TRBD1
clone size: NA
V gene: TRBV12-3/TRBV12-4
CDR3 protein: CASTTTGGTEQFF
CDR3 DNA: TGTGCCAGCACCACCACAGGGGGCACTGAGCAGTTCTTC

J gene: TRBJ2-7
D gene: TRBD1
clone size: NA
V gene: TRBV2
CDR3 protein: CASREDRGRREQYF
CDR3 DNA: TGTGCCAGTCGGGAGGACAGGGGGAGGCGCGAGCAGTACTTC

J gene: TRBJ1-1
D gene: NA
clone size: few
V gene: TRBV4-3
CDR3 protein: CASSQTTANTEAFF
CDR3 DNA: TGCGCCAGCAGCCAAACAACAGCGAACACTGAAGCTTTCTTT

J gene: TRBJ1-5
D gene: NA
clone size: NA
V gene: TRBV6-1
CDR3 protein: CASSERDQPQHF
CDR3 DNA: TGTGCCAGCAGTGAGAGGGATCAGCCCCAGCATTTT

J gene: TRBJ2-7
D gene: NA
clone size: NA
V gene: TRBV15
CDR3 protein: CATSRGLVPYEQYF
CDR3 DNA: TGTGCCACCAGCAGAGGGCTAGTTCCCTACGAGCAGTACTTC

J gene: TRBJ1-2
D gene: NA
clone size: few
V gene: TRBV6-1
CDR3 protein: CASSEFGEDYGYTF
CDR3 DNA: TGTGCCAGCAGTGAATTTGGGGAGGACTATGGCTACACCTTC

J gene: TRBJ2-7
D gene: NA
clone size: NA
V gene: TRBV4-2
CDR3 protein: CASSQDSITGSYEQYF
CDR3 DNA: TGTGCCAGCAGCCAAGACAGTATAACAGGCTCCTACGAGCAGTACTTC

J gene: TRBJ1-2
D gene: NA
clone size: NA
V gene: TRBV4-1
CDR3 protein: CASSQPSSGSFYGYTF
CDR3 DNA: TGCGCCAGCAGCCAGCCATCTAGCGGGTCGTTCTATGGCTACACCTTC

J gene: TRBJ1-4
D gene: TRBD1
clone size: NA
V gene: TRBV7-9
CDR3 protein: CASSHRGQFNEKLFF
CDR3 DNA: TGTGCCAGCAGCCACAGGGGACAGTTTAATGAAAAACTGTTTTTT

J gene: TRBJ1-1
D gene: TRBD1
clone size: NA
V gene: TRBV5-6
CDR3 protein: CASSFDRVATEAFF
CDR3 DNA: TGTGCCAGCAGCTTTGACAGGGTAGCCACTGAAGCTTTCTTT